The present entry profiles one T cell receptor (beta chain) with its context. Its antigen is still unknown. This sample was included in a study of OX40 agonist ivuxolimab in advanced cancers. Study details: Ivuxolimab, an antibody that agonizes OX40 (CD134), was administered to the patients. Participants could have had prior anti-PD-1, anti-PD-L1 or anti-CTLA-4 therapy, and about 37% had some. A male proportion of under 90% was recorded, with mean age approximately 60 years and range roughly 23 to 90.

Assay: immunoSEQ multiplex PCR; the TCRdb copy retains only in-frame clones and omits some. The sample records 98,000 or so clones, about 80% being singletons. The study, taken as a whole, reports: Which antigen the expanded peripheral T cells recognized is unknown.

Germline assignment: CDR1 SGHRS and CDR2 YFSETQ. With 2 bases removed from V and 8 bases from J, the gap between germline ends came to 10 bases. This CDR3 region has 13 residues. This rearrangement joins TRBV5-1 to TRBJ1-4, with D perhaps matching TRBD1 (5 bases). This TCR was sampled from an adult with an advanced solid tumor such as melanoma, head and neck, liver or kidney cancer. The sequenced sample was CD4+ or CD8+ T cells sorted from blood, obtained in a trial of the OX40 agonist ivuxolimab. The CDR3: CASSLRGPEKLFF. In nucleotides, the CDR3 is TGCGCCAGCAGCTTAAGGGGCCCCGAAAAACTGTTTTTT.